Listed below are T cell receptor beta chains from one sample, sequenced in a study of cytomegalovirus exposure and HLA in healthy donors. Data came from immunoSEQ multiplex PCR; TCRdb stores just in-frame clones and leaves some out. The sample contains about 58,000 clones, more than 90% of which appear only once. The sample was PBMCs. The receptors originated from a man aged 18 to 35 in good health and CMV-seronegative. Both conserved end residues are part of each CDR3. D genes are given only for firm matches. Expanded clones are given a class, and other clones once, few, many or no size at all.

size	V	D	J	DNA	CDR3
NA	TRBV28	TRBD1	TRBJ1-1	TGTGCCAGCATTGTTATAGGGGGCGCCGACACTGAAGCTTTCTTT	CASIVIGGADTEAFF
NA	TRBV28	NA	TRBJ1-1	TGTGCCACCCGCGACAGTACAAAGAACACTGAAGCTTTCTTT	CATRDSTKNTEAFF
NA	TRBV5-1	TRBD1	TRBJ1-3	TGCGCCAGCAGCTTGGGGGACAGGGGGTTGGCCGACACCATATATTTT	CASSLGDRGLADTIYF
NA	TRBV15	TRBD2	TRBJ2-3	TGTGCCACCAGCAGAGCGGCGGCTAGCGGGAGTGATACGCAGTATTTT	CATSRAAASGSDTQYF
NA	TRBV29-1	TRBD2	TRBJ2-1	TGCAGCGTCTTGACGTCTAGCGGGAGCAATGAGCAGTTCTTC	CSVLTSSGSNEQFF
once	TRBV6-1	TRBD1	TRBJ2-7	TGTGCCAGCAGTGAAGTACAGGGGGACAGACTCTCCTACGAGCAGTACTTC	CASSEVQGDRLSYEQYF
NA	TRBV18	TRBD2	TRBJ2-1	TGTGCCAGCTCTCTCGGAGCGGGAGGTTCCAATGAGCAGTTCTTC	CASSLGAGGSNEQFF
NA	TRBV4-3	NA	TRBJ2-3	TGCGCCAGCAGCCAAGGCACAGGGACCACAGATACGCAGTATTTT	CASSQGTGTTDTQYF
NA	TRBV4-1	TRBD2	TRBJ2-4	TGCGCCAGCAGCCAAGGCGGGGGGCTCTTGAACATTCAGTACTTC	CASSQGGGLLNIQYF
NA	TRBV4-3	TRBD2	TRBJ2-2	TGCGCCAGCAGCCAAGATTTAGCGGGAGGGTTCGGGGAGCTGTTTTTT	CASSQDLAGGFGELFF
NA	TRBV2	TRBD1	TRBJ2-1	TGTGCCAGCGCCCGACAGGGAATCATCGATGAGCAGTTCTTC	CASARQGIIDEQFF
NA	TRBV11-2	TRBD2	TRBJ2-7	TGTGCCAGCAGCCTTAGCGGGAACGAGCAGTACTTC	CASSLSGNEQYF
NA	TRBV28	NA	TRBJ1-4	TGTGCCAGCAGCCCTCAGGGGTTAGATGAAAAACTGTTTTTT	CASSPQGLDEKLFF
NA	TRBV4-1	NA	TRBJ2-3	TGCGCCAGCAGCTCGCGGGACCCGGGAGATACGCAGTATTTT	CASSSRDPGDTQYF
NA	TRBV27	NA	TRBJ1-1	TGTGCCAGCAGTATACTTTTCGGGAACACTGAAGCTTTCTTT	CASSILFGNTEAFF
NA	TRBV4-3	TRBD1	TRBJ2-7	TGCGCCAGCAGCCATACCCCGGGACAGGGTATAGAGGAGCAGTACTTC	CASSHTPGQGIEEQYF